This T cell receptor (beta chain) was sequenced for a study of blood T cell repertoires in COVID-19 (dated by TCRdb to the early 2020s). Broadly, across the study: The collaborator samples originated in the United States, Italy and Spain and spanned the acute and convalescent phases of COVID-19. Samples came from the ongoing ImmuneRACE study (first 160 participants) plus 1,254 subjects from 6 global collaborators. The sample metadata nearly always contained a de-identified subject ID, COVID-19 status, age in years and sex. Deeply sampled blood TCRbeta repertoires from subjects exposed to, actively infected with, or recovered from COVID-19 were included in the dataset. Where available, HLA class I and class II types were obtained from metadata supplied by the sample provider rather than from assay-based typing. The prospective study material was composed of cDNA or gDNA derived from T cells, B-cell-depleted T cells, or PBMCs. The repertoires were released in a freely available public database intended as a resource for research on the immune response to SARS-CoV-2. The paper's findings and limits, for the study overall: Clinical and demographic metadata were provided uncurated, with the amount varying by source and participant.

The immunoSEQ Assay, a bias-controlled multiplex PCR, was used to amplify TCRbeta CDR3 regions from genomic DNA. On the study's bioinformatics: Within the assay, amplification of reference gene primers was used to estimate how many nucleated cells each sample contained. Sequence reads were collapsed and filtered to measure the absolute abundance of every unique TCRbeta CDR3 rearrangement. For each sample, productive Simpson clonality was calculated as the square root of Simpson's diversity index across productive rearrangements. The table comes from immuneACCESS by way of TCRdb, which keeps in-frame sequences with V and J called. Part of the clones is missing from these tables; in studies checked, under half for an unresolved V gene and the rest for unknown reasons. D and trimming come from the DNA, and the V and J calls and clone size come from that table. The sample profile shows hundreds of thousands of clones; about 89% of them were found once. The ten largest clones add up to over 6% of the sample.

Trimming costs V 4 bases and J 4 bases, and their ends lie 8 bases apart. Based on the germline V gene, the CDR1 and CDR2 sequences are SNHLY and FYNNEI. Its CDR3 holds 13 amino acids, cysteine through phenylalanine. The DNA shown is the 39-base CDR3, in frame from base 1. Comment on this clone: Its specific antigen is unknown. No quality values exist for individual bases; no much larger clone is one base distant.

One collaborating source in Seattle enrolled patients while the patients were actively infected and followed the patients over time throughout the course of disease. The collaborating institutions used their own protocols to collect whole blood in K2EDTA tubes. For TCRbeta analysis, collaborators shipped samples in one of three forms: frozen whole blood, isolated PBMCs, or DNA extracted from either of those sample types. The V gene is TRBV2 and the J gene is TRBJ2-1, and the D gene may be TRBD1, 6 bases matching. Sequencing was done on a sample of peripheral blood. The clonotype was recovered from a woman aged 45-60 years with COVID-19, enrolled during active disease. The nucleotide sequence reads TGTGCCAGCAGTGCACAGGGATACAATGAGCAGTTCTTC. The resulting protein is CASSAQGYNEQFF.